The clone carrying this T cell receptor (beta chain) was seen ten or more times. What it recognizes is unknown. The germline gives CDR1 SGHDT, CDR2 YYEEEE. The V and J ends lost 0 bases and 0 bases respectively, with 6 bases between them. CDR3 length: 14 amino acids. The hyperthyroidism patients had all been newly diagnosed, and their disease duration was under 2 months. Their ages ranged from 18 to 65 years. The data stem from a study of T cells in Graves' hyperthyroidism and ophthalmopathy. The study's findings and limits: Blood also contained most expanded thyroid clonotypes above 0.001.

What was amplified from RNA transcripts were TCR beta CDR3 regions. RT-PCR in the first round (using the HTBI primer set) targeted the TCR CDR3. Using its own MiXCR run on the multiplex PCR reads, TCRdb lists one record per CDR3 protein. Of 300,000 to 500,000 distinct CDR3 sequences listed, under 15% are singletons. V usage is TRBV5-6 and J usage is TRBJ1-1, with no clear D. Sequenced material: blood. The TCR was taken from a woman in her 30s with Graves' hyperthyroidism. The CDR3 reads CASSLGLMNTEAFF. The CDR3 DNA is TGTGCCAGCAGCTTGGGACTTATGAACACTGAAGCTTTCTTT. The whole variable domain, remainder taken from reference TRBV5-6 and TRBJ1-1, is DAGVTQSPTHLIKTRGQQVTLRCSPKSGHDTVSWYQQALGQGPQFIFQYYEEEERQRGNFPDRFSGHQFPNYSSELNVNALLLGDSALYLCASSLGLMNTEAFFGQGTRLTVV.